This entry lists 25 T cell receptor beta chains sequenced from one sample in a study of T cell responses to AZD1222 COVID-19 vaccine. Clones were sequenced by immunoSEQ multiplex PCR, and TCRdb holds only the in-frame ones, with some missing. The sample has 160,000 or so clones, about nine tenths seen once. Sequencing was performed on peripheral blood, taken 28 days after the second AZD1222 dose. The receptor source for this set is an adult who received the AZD1222 COVID-19 vaccine.

The chain carries TRBV28 and TRBJ1-5, with 9 bases identical to TRBD1. The CDR3 is made up of 14 amino acids. Trimming at V came to 8 bases and at J to 4 bases, leaving 6 bases not matched to a gene. Germline V gives CDR1 MDHEN, CDR2 SYDVKM. CDR3 sequence reads: CASFRQGGNQPQHF. The CDR3 DNA is TGTGCCAGCTTCCGACAGGGGGGGAATCAGCCCCAGCATTTT. Combining the CDR3 with reference TRBV28 and TRBJ1-5 gives the whole variable domain DVKVTQSSRYLVKRTGEKVFLECVQDMDHENMFWYRQDPGLGLRLIYFSYDVKMKEKGDIPEGYSVSREKKERFSLILESASTNQTSMYLCASFRQGGNQPQHFGDGTRLSIL.

The rearrangement uses TRBV7-9 and TRBJ2-2; 11 bases line up with TRBD2. The germline V gene encodes CDR1 SEHNR and CDR2 FQNEAQ (reference sequence). V lost 8 bases to trimming and J lost 1 base; unmatched junction nucleotides: 9. The CDR3 is 17 amino acids. The CDR3 nucleotides are TGTGCCAGCCCGACAGGGCTAGCGGGAGGGAACACCGGGGAGCTGTTTTTT. As protein: CASPTGLAGGNTGELFF.

CDR3: CASSEDIATNEKLFF. As DNA, the CDR3 is TGTGCCAGTAGTGAAGACATTGCAACTAATGAAAAACTGTTTTTT. The chain recombines TRBV19 with TRBJ1-4; D ambiguous. V shed 5 bases and J shed 0 bases, with 10 bases lying between them. The CDR3 extends over 15 amino acids. CDR1 is LNHDA, CDR2 SQIVND, per germline (reference sequence).

This clone has just a few counts. One end of the junction is discordant with germline, which a read error may explain. The CDR3 coding sequence is TGTGCCACCAGGGGCTGGGGAGACAGCCCTACAACCTTT. It is translated as CATRGWGDSPTTF. This chain connects TRBV15 to TRBJ1-1, with D perhaps matching TRBD1 (5 bases). The V gene's germline CDR1 is LNHNV and CDR2 YYDKDF (reference sequence). The CDR3 totals 13 residues.

This clone turned up a few times. V and J are TRBV27 and TRBJ2-3, with D tentatively TRBD2 (6 bases). V shed 2 bases and J shed 2 bases, with 11 bases lying between them. The CDR3 length is 15 residues. The germline V gene encodes CDR1 MNHEY and CDR2 SMNVEV (reference sequence). The CDR3 region is CASSLTSPYTDTQYF. For the CDR3, the DNA is TGTGCCAGCAGTTTAACTAGCCCATACACAGATACGCAGTATTTT.

The chain has TRBV28 and TRBJ2-5; possibly TRBD2 for D (7 bases). The V gene's germline CDR1 is MDHEN and CDR2 SYDVKM. This CDR3 comprises 15 residues. V lost 3 bases to trimming and J lost 5 bases, with 16 bases between them. The DNA of the CDR3 is TGTGCCAGCAGTTTGGGGGGGCAAGGACGGGAGACCCAGTACTTC. It translates to CASSLGGQGRETQYF.

The rearrangement links TRBV18 to TRBJ2-6; the match to TRBD1 covers 9 bases. Germline CDR1 reads KGHSH; CDR2 reads LQKENI. V lost 4 bases, J lost 0 bases, and 4 bases stayed unmatched. This CDR3 has 17 residues. The CDR3 reads CASSRGQGTSGANVLTF. The CDR3 DNA sequence: TGTGCCAGCTCACGGGGACAGGGAACCTCTGGGGCCAACGTCCTGACTTTC. Looking up the rest from reference TRBV18 and TRBJ2-6 gives the full variable domain: NAGVMQNPRHLVRRRGQEARLRCSPMKGHSHVYWYRQLPEEGLKFMVYLQKENIIDESGMPKERFSAEFPKEGPSILRIQQVVRGDSAAYFCASSRGQGTSGANVLTFGAGSRLTVL.

The CDR3 DNA sequence: TGTGCCACCAGTGATTCCGGGACTAGGCTGATCGATGAGCAGTTCTTC. The encoded protein is CATSDSGTRLIDEQFF. The J gene is TRBJ2-1, the V gene TRBV24-1, with TRBD2 matching over 8 bases. There are 16 residues in the CDR3. CDR1 is KGHDR, CDR2 SFDVKD, per germline. The V segment lost 2 bases and the J segment 8 bases; nucleotides outside the gene matches: 10.

The chain links TRBV7-2 to TRBJ1-4; D is possibly TRBD1 (6 bases). The CDR3 consists of 16 residues. V was clipped by 1 base and J by 3 bases, with 12 bases between them. Germline values: CDR1 SGHTA, CDR2 FQGNSA. The CDR3 region has the DNA TGTGCCAGCAGCTTAGGAACAGGGCGCTCTAATGAAAAACTGTTTTTT. Its translation is CASSLGTGRSNEKLFF.

This chain joins TRBV19 and TRBJ2-5, with no clear D. Germline values: CDR1 LNHDA, CDR2 SQIVND (reference sequence). Trimming took off 3 bases at V and 5 bases at J, with 10 bases between the two ends. The CDR3 has 13 amino acids. The CDR3 region has the DNA TGTGCCAGTAGTATTAGCCCGGCCGAGACCCAGTACTTC. Amino acids: CASSISPAETQYF.

V and J are TRBV4-3 and TRBJ2-6; 12 bases are a match to TRBD1. Trimming at V came to 0 bases and at J to 2 bases, leaving 5 bases not matched to a gene. The CDR3 is 19 residues long. Germline CDR1 reads LGHNA; CDR2 reads YSLEER. The CDR3 DNA reads as TGCGCCAGCAGCCAAGATGTTGGGACAGGGGGCGCTGGGGCCAACGTCCTGACTTTC. This gives the protein CASSQDVGTGGAGANVLTF.

The V call is TRBV28, the J call TRBJ2-3; TRBD1 matches 9 bases. Germline V gene lookup returns CDR1 MDHEN and CDR2 SYDVKM. The V gene end was trimmed by 7 bases and the J gene end by 3 bases; junction bases not matched to a gene: 8. The CDR3 extends over 15 amino acids. In nucleotides, the CDR3 is TGTGCCAGCACCCCAGCGGGACAGGGAACAGATACGCAGTATTTT. Amino acids: CASTPAGQGTDTQYF.

The genes are TRBV18 and TRBJ2-7, with 8 nucleotides matching TRBD2. Germline V gene data show CDR1 as KGHSH and CDR2 as LQKENI. CDR3 length: 15 amino acids. The J segment lost 3 bases and the V segment lost 1 base, leaving 5 bases of the junction unmatched. In nucleotides, the CDR3 is TGTGCCAGCTCACCACAAAACGCGGGAGGCTACGAGCAGTACTTC. It codes for CASSPQNAGGYEQYF.

The chain couples TRBV5-1 to TRBJ2-1; TRBD2 matches 13 bases. The germline V gene encodes CDR1 SGHRS and CDR2 YFSETQ. This CDR3 is built from 14 residues. The V and J ends lost 3 bases and 9 bases, in that order; junction bases with no gene match: 3. DNA of the CDR3: TGCGCCAGCAGCTACGGACTAGCGGGAGCTGAGCAGTTCTTC. Amino acids: CASSYGLAGAEQFF.

The V and J genes are TRBV7-2 and TRBJ2-4; the D is unclear. CDR1 and CDR2 from the germline V gene are SGHTA and FQGNSA. CDR3 length equals 16 residues. With 2 bases removed from V and 3 bases from J, the gap between germline ends came to 14 bases. As DNA, the CDR3 is TGTGCCAGCAGCTTAACAGCCCTCCGGAGCAAAAACATTCAGTACTTC. It translates to CASSLTALRSKNIQYF.

The chain uses TRBV28 and TRBJ2-5; 9 nucleotides line up with TRBD1. CDR3 length equals 14 residues. The J segment lost 3 bases and the V segment lost 8 bases, leaving 7 bases of the junction unmatched. Germline assignment: CDR1 MDHEN and CDR2 SYDVKM. Here the CDR3 reads CASHRQGGKETQYF. The CDR3, as DNA: TGTGCCAGCCATAGACAGGGGGGAAAAGAGACCCAGTACTTC.

Concerning this clone itself: Distinct nucleotide sequences in the sample also encode this CDR3. This chain uses TRBV7-9 with TRBJ1-3; D unclear. Germline V gene lookup returns CDR1 SEHNR and CDR2 FQNEAQ (reference sequence). The CDR3 extends over 14 amino acids. V lost 1 base and J lost 0, with 4 bases in between. DNA for the CDR3: TGTGCCAGCAGCTTAGTAGGCTCTGGAAACACCATATATTTT. Encoded protein: CASSLVGSGNTIYF.

This chain joins TRBV6-6 and TRBJ2-7; D remains ambiguous. Trimming left V 0 bases short and J 2 bases short, with 14 bases between. The germline CDR1 and CDR2 sequences are MNHNY and SVGAGI (reference sequence). The CDR3 is 16 residues long. The CDR3 nucleotides are TGTGCCAGCAGTTACTCGCTTAGCCACCATACCTACGAGCAGTACTTC. Its translation is CASSYSLSHHTYEQYF.

This clone was seen a handful of times. V gene TRBV6-5 combines with J gene TRBJ2-3; D is tentatively TRBD1 or TRBD2 (5 bases each). CDR3 length: 13 amino acids. Germline V gene sequence: CDR1 MNHEY, CDR2 SVGAGI. With 6 bases removed from V and 4 bases from J, the gap between germline ends came to 11 bases. CDR3 protein: CASSWGSADTQYF. The CDR3 nucleotides are TGTGCCAGCAGCTGGGGGAGTGCAGATACGCAGTATTTT.

CDR3 nucleotide sequence: TGTGCCAGCAGCCCCGGGGGGGGCCCGACAGATACGCAGTATTTT. Protein product: CASSPGGGPTDTQYF. The genes are TRBV11-3 and TRBJ2-3; 8 positions agree with TRBD2. The germline V gene encodes CDR1 SGHNT and CDR2 YENEEA. Trimming took 5 bases from V and 3 from J; bases not matched to a gene: 7. The length of the CDR3 is 15 residues.

This clone was picked up one time. V usage is TRBV3-1 (or the pseudogene TRBV3-2) and J usage is TRBJ2-1; no clear D. The CDR3 runs to 12 residues. Deletions cut 1 base from V and 14 bases from J, with 12 bases between. The germline gives CDR1 LGHDT, CDR2 YNNKEL (reference sequence). The CDR3 DNA is TGTGCCAGCAGCCAAGTAGGTGGTGGGAAGTTCTTC. Translating gives CASSQVGGGKFF.

This clone was counted a few times. The chain combines TRBV6-5 with TRBJ1-2; D gene uncertain. The CDR3 length is 11 residues. V was clipped by 4 bases and J by 2 bases, with 2 bases between them. Germline values: CDR1 MNHEY, CDR2 SVGAGI. CDR3 sequence (DNA): TGTGCCAGCAGTTCCAACTATGGCTACACCTTC. This translates into CASSSNYGYTF.

This chain links TRBV7-6 with TRBJ2-7, with TRBD1 identical over 8 bases. The germline V gene encodes CDR1 SGHVS and CDR2 FNYEAQ. The CDR3 has 15 residues. Unmatched junction bases numbered 2, after V lost 1 base and J lost 0 bases. CDR3 region: CASSLDRGVSYEQYF. The CDR3 DNA follows: TGTGCCAGCAGCTTAGACAGGGGGGTCTCCTACGAGCAGTACTTC.

This clone was picked up one time. The rearrangement joins TRBV4-3 to TRBJ2-1; tentatively, D is TRBD1 or TRBD2 (6 bases each). Germline CDR1 is LGHNA and CDR2 is YSLEER. Deletions cut 0 bases from V and 3 bases from J, with 24 bases between. The CDR3 totals 20 residues. CDR3 residues: CASSQDLDRSSVRHYNEQFF. DNA of the CDR3: TGCGCCAGCAGCCAAGATCTAGACAGGTCTAGCGTACGACACTACAATGAGCAGTTCTTC.

The rearrangement uses TRBV29-1 and TRBJ1-1; tentatively, D is TRBD1 (5 bases). V shed 8 bases and J shed 1 base, with 23 bases lying between them. The V gene's germline CDR1 is SQVTM and CDR2 ANQGSEA. The length of the CDR3 is 16 residues. CDR3 nucleotides: TGCAGCCTACTGGGATTGGGGGGTGCGGAGAACACTGAAGCTTTCTTT. It codes for CSLLGLGGAENTEAFF.